The 21 T cell receptor beta chains presented below share a single source sample, sequenced in a study of HIV-infected children after antiretroviral therapy interruption. Treatment of the sample: PENTA 11 planned treatment interruption arm or continuous ART arm. Unique molecular identifiers were included in an RNA-based 3' RACE TCR library. TCRdb used MiXCR to reprocess the 3' RACE reads, holding one entry per CDR3 protein. In the table there are more than 75,000 distinct CDR3 sequences, approximately 6.9% of which are singletons. The sequences come from CD45RA+ CD4+ T cells from PBMCs, pooled from several time points, collected from a donor given antiretroviral therapy, either interrupted or continuous. The subset here: naive CD4+ CD45RA+ CD45RO- T cells. Source of these receptors: a pool of human donors with HIV.

This clonotype was seen many times. J is TRBJ2-7 and V is TRBV3-1; no firm D call. The ends were cut back, 2 bases at V and 3 bases at J, with 14 bases in the middle. This CDR3 comprises 15 residues. Germline loops: CDR1 LGHDT, CDR2 YNNKEL (reference sequence). The chain's CDR3 is CASSQSQFSLYEQYF. In DNA, the CDR3 is TGTGCCAGCAGCCAATCGCAGTTCAGCCTCTACGAGCAGTACTTC.

This clonotype was seen at least ten times. The V call is TRBV7-8, the J call TRBJ2-2; D gene unclear. The CDR3 length is 15 residues. Germline lookup yields CDR1 SGHVS and CDR2 FQNEAQ. The V gene lost 2 bases and the J gene lost 6 bases, with 13 bases spanning the gap. The CDR3 here is CASSLIRTASGELFF. In DNA, the CDR3 is TGTGCCAGCAGCTTAATCCGGACGGCTTCCGGGGAGCTGTTTTTT. The variable domain in full, with the rest retrieved from reference TRBV7-8 and TRBJ2-2, is GAGVSQSPRYKVAKRGQDVALRCDPISGHVSLFWYQQALGQGPEFLTYFQNEAQLDKSGLPSDRFFAERPEGSVSTLKIQRTQQEDSAVYLCASSLIRTASGELFFGEGSRLTVL.

This clonotype was counted ten times or more. This CDR3 reads CASSQDWHSGYTDTQYF. The CDR3 DNA reads TGTGCCAGCAGCCAAGATTGGCACAGCGGGTACACAGATACGCAGTATTTT. V gene TRBV3-1 combines with J gene TRBJ2-3; TRBD2 might be the D (6 bases). This CDR3 spans 17 amino acids. The V gene lost 0 bases and the J gene lost 2 bases, with 15 bases spanning the gap. Per the germline V gene, CDR1 is LGHDT and CDR2 is YNNKEL (reference sequence).

This clonotype has at least ten counts. The rearrangement links TRBV12-3 or TRBV12-4 to TRBJ2-1; D gene uncertain. CDR3 size: 15 residues. Between the trimmed V and J ends, which lost 8 bases and 3 bases, there was a span of 17 bases. For the CDR3, the DNA is TGTGCCAGCGGATCCACCACGAGATTCTACAATGAGCAGTTCTTC. Its translation is CASGSTTRFYNEQFF.

This clonotype was detected ten times or more. This sequence joins TRBV4-1 and TRBJ2-1; D is undetermined. Per the germline V gene, CDR1 is MGHRA and CDR2 is YSYEKL. The CDR3 has 13 amino acids. V was cut by 0 bases and J by 13 bases, with 13 bases left in between. CDR3 DNA: TGCGCCAGCAGCCAAGAGGAATTGGACCGACAGTTCTTC. It is translated as CASSQEELDRQFF.

This chain joins TRBV10-3 and TRBJ1-1, with D maybe TRBD1 (6 bases). Germline V lookup: CDR1 ENHRY, CDR2 SYGVKD. This CDR3 region has 14 residues. V lost 11 bases to trimming and J lost 4 bases, with 20 bases between them. The CDR3 spells CAVLDPGRGTEAFF. CDR3 nucleotide sequence: TGTGCCGTTCTAGACCCAGGCAGGGGCACTGAAGCTTTCTTT.

The chain recombines TRBV2 with TRBJ2-7, with D possibly being TRBD2 (6 bases). CDR3 length: 11 amino acids. Germline loops: CDR1 SNHLY, CDR2 FYNNEI. Between the trimmed V and J ends, which lost 6 bases and 6 bases, there was a span of 9 bases. The CDR3 loop is CASRSGVEQYF. DNA for the CDR3: TGTGCCAGCAGGTCGGGGGTCGAGCAGTACTTC.

This clonotype showed up many times. CDR3 loop: CASSFTTSGGAYEQYF. The CDR3 DNA sequence: TGTGCCAGCAGTTTCACGACTAGCGGGGGGGCTTACGAGCAGTACTTC. J is TRBJ2-7 and V is TRBV27; TRBD2 agrees at 14 bases. V was clipped by 3 bases and J by 4 bases; unmatched bases: 5. CDR3 length equals 16 residues. Germline CDR1 MNHEY, CDR2 SMNVEV (reference sequence).

This clonotype was counted many times. The genes are TRBV29-1 and TRBJ2-7; TRBD1 matches at 7 bases. The V gene end was trimmed by 6 bases and the J gene end by 4 bases; junction bases not matched to a gene: 12. The CDR3 spans 14 residues. Per the germline V gene, CDR1 is SQVTM and CDR2 is ANQGSEA. The CDR3 coding sequence is TGCAGCGTAGCTACCGGGACAGCAAATTACGAGCAGTACTTC. As protein: CSVATGTANYEQYF.

As regards this clonotype: Given a much more abundant clone one base away, this may be a read error. The chain joins TRBV14 to TRBJ2-5; D unresolved. The CDR3 loop spans 12 amino acids. Germline lookup yields CDR1 SGHDN and CDR2 FVKESK. The CDR3 DNA reads TGTGCCAACAGCCAGAGTCAAGAGACCCAGTACTTC. It is translated as CANSQSQETQYF. The full variable domain, with the rest looked up from reference TRBV14 and TRBJ2-5, is EAGVTQFPSHSVIEKGQTVTLRCDPISGHDNLYWYRRVMGKEIKFLLHFVKESKQDESGMPNNRFLAERTGGTYSTLKVQPAELEDSGVYFCANSQSQETQYFGPGTRLLVL.

This clonotype has ten or more counts. CDR3: CATGSTSGSQETQYF. Here the CDR3 DNA reads TGTGCCACCGGTTCGACTAGCGGGTCCCAAGAGACCCAGTACTTC. The rearrangement joins TRBV24-1 to TRBJ2-5; the match to TRBD2 covers 10 bases. The V segment lost 9 bases and the J segment 1 base; nucleotides outside the gene matches: 7. The CDR3 is 15 residues long. Per germline, CDR1 KGHDR and CDR2 SFDVKD.

At least ten counts were recorded for this clonotype. The V and J genes are TRBV20-1 and TRBJ1-1; tentatively, D is TRBD1 (5 bases). The germline gives CDR1 DFQATT, CDR2 SNEGSKA (reference sequence). The CDR3 is 15 amino acids. V was clipped by 5 bases and J by 0 bases, with 16 bases between them. The CDR3 bases are TGCAGTGCTGAGCTTGAGGGACGGATGAACACTGAAGCTTTCTTT. Translated, it gives CSAELEGRMNTEAFF.

The sample holds many counts of this clonotype. The chain recombines TRBV6-5 with TRBJ1-1; no clear D gene. The CDR3 sequence is 14 residues long. The germline V and J ends were trimmed by 0 bases and 11 bases, with 16 bases remaining between them. The V gene's germline CDR1 is MNHEY and CDR2 SVGAGI. Written as DNA, the CDR3 is TGTGCCAGCAGTTACTCGATACAGATCCCTAAGGCTTTCTTT. Protein sequence: CASSYSIQIPKAFF.

This clonotype was detected ten times or more. The chain joins TRBV12-3 or TRBV12-4 to TRBJ2-1, with D perhaps TRBD2 (6 bases). The V end was cut by 2 bases, the J end by 13 bases, with 12 bases between. The CDR3 runs 12 residues. CDR3 region: CASSLTAGLQFF. CDR3 bases: TGTGCCAGCAGTTTAACAGCGGGCCTCCAGTTCTTC.

In its sample, this clonotype was seen many times. The chain employs TRBV13 and TRBJ2-7; 10 bases line up with TRBD2. The germline gives CDR1 PRHDT, CDR2 FYEKMQ (reference sequence). The CDR3 length is 15 residues. V shed 4 bases, J shed 2 bases, and the junction held 5 bases outside the gene matches. This CDR3 reads CASSSAGGSPYEQYF. The CDR3 DNA reads as TGTGCCAGCAGCTCAGCGGGGGGGTCCCCCTACGAGCAGTACTTC.

This clonotype was observed many times. CDR3 sequence reads: CASSLEGAETQYF. CDR3 nucleotide sequence: TGCGCCAGCAGCTTAGAGGGGGCGGAGACCCAGTACTTC. The rearrangement joins TRBV5-1 to TRBJ2-5; 7 bases agree with TRBD1. The ends lost 2 bases at V and 5 bases at J; junction bases unmatched: 3. The CDR3 runs to 13 residues. Looked up from germline, CDR1 is SGHRS and CDR2 is YFSETQ.

This clonotype was detected many times. V usage is TRBV7-2 and J usage is TRBJ2-7, with a tentative D call TRBD2 (5 bases). V was shortened by 1 base and J by 3 bases, with 13 bases between the two germline ends. The CDR3 is 15 residues long. CDR1 is SGHTA, CDR2 FQGNSA, per germline. CDR3 nucleotides: TGTGCCAGCAGCTTAGTAGGTCGGGGAAACTACGAGCAGTACTTC. As protein: CASSLVGRGNYEQYF.

This clonotype came up many times. V usage is TRBV25-1 and J usage is TRBJ1-4; tentative D call: TRBD1 (6 bases). Germline CDR1 reads MGHDK; CDR2 reads SYGVNS. The germline V and J ends were trimmed by 5 bases and 3 bases, with 16 bases remaining between them. The CDR3 is made up of 16 amino acids. CDR3: CASSTQGTSANEKLFF. The CDR3, as DNA: TGTGCCAGCAGTACACAGGGAACATCGGCTAATGAAAAACTGTTTTTT.

The genes are TRBV29-1 and TRBJ2-7; 10 nucleotides align to TRBD2. Germline V CDR1 and CDR2: SQVTM, ANQGSEA. Trimming at V came to 4 bases and at J to 6 bases, leaving 12 bases not matched to a gene. The CDR3 covers 15 residues. CDR3 DNA: TGCAGCGTTGTCCCTGTAGCGGGGGGTCAACGCGAGCAGTACTTC. This gives the protein CSVVPVAGGQREQYF.

In this sample, this clonotype turned up many times. This sequence joins TRBV2 and TRBJ2-7; TRBD1 might be the D (6 bases). The CDR3 has 14 residues. V was clipped by 5 bases and J by 0 bases, with 11 bases between them. The germline V gene has CDR1 SNHLY and CDR2 FYNNEI. The CDR3 reads CASSPEQGSYEQYF. Here the CDR3 DNA reads TGTGCCAGCAGTCCGGAACAGGGCTCCTACGAGCAGTACTTC.

The chain links TRBV5-1 to TRBJ2-1; D gene ambiguous. The CDR3 runs to 16 residues. Germline CDR1 reads SGHRS; CDR2 reads YFSETQ. V was pared by 1 base and J by 0 bases, with 11 bases between. DNA of the CDR3: TGCGCCAGCAGCTTGTTTCTCTCGGTCTCCTACAATGAGCAGTTCTTC. Translating gives CASSLFLSVSYNEQFF.